Listed here is a single T cell receptor (beta chain). The sample holds one count of this clone. The target of this receptor is not known. Base qualities are not at hand, and no much larger clone is one base apart. Via the germline V gene, CDR1 is MNHEY and CDR2 SVGAGI. Trimming accounts for 5 bases at V and 6 bases at J, while the number of junction bases matched to no gene is 12. Taken from cysteine to phenylalanine, the CDR3 has 15 residues. Of all the DNA, just the CDR3 is kept, 45 bases in frame from base 1. TCRbeta CDR3 regions were amplified from genomic DNA using the immunoSEQ Assay, a bias-controlled multiplex PCR. Processing in the source paper ran as follows. The number of nucleated cells in each sample was estimated from the amplification of reference gene primers within the assay. Sequence reads were collapsed and filtered to measure the absolute abundance of every unique TCRbeta CDR3 rearrangement. For each sample, productive Simpson clonality was calculated by taking the square root of Simpson's diversity index across productive rearrangements. TCRdb's version of the immuneACCESS table is confined to in-frame rearrangements and falls short of the full clone set. An unresolved V gene accounts for under half of the shortfall where checked; the remainder is of unknown origin. The V and J calls and clone size were taken over from that table, and D and trimming were inferred from the DNA. The sample contains 300,000 or so clones, about nine tenths of them found a single time. 1% of the sample comes from the top ten.

Whole blood was collected in K2EDTA tubes by collaborating institutions according to the institutions' own protocols. For TCRbeta analysis, collaborator samples were shipped as frozen whole blood, as isolated PBMCs, or as DNA extracted from either sample type. The data originate from a study of blood T cell repertoires in COVID-19 (dated by TCRdb to 2019 to 2021). Notes on the research overall: Samples from collaborators originated in the United States, Italy and Spain and spanned both the acute and convalescent phases of COVID-19. Nearly every sample came with metadata listing a de-identified subject ID, COVID-19 status, age in years and sex. The material from the prospective study consisted of cDNA or gDNA derived from T cells, B-cell-depleted T cells, or PBMCs. Where HLA class I and class II types were available, the types were taken from metadata supplied by the sample provider, not from assay-based typing. The repertoires were released in a freely available public database meant as a resource for research on the immune response to SARS-CoV-2. The samples were drawn from two sources: the first 160 participants of the ongoing ImmuneRACE study, and 1,254 subjects contributed by 6 global collaborators. Deeply sampled blood TCRbeta repertoires from subjects exposed to, actively infected with, or recovered from COVID-19 were included in the dataset.

Results the study describes overall, beyond this receptor: The quantity of clinical and demographic metadata differed by source and by participant and was supplied without curation.

This clonotype originated in a man between 50 and 59 years old with active or convalescent COVID-19. This chain joins TRBV6-5 to TRBJ1-1, and 7 junction bases match TRBD1. Input material: peripheral blood. CDR3 region: CASSREPTGAAEAFF. The nucleotide sequence is TGTGCCAGCAGTCGAGAACCTACAGGGGCCGCTGAAGCTTTCTTT.